Below, one TCR beta chain is given with its context. The CDR3 is made up of 15 amino acids. Between the trimmed V and J ends, which lost 5 bases and 4 bases, there was a span of 18 bases. Germline lookup yields CDR1 SGHTA and CDR2 FQGNSA. This sample is part of a study of blood T cell repertoires in COVID-19. The table came from immunoSEQ multiplex PCR; TCRdb's copy has only in-frame clones and leaves some out. The table lists some 130,000 clones, just under 85% of them singletons. Sequencing was done on a sample of peripheral blood. The clonotype originates from a human donor in a cohort sampled during active COVID-19. The chain links TRBV7-2 to TRBJ2-7, with TRBD2 as a possible D gene (5 bases). Here the CDR3 reads CASSPRLIGSYEQYF. The DNA of the CDR3 is TGTGCCAGCAGCCCCAGACTAATAGGCTCTTACGAGCAGTACTTC.